This TCR beta chain was documented in a study of persistence of HIV-infected CD4 T cells. Overlapping HIV-1 Gag 15-mer peptides at roughly 1 ug per peptide per mL were used. Sorting selected CD4+ T cells upregulating both CD40 ligand and CD69. This was the immunoSEQ version 4 assay in survey mode. This table comes from immunoSEQ multiplex PCR, and its TCRdb copy is limited to in-frame clones, with some not included. The table shows 25,000 to 35,000 clones, with roughly three quarters occurring only once. Details on this clone: Its antigen remains unknown.

Per the germline V gene, CDR1 is LGHDT and CDR2 is YNNKEL (reference sequence). V gave up 4 bases and J gave up 5 bases, with 20 bases separating them. The CDR3 is 17 amino acids. Sequenced material: CD4+ T cells sorted from PBMCs after roughly 18-hour stimulation, taken from a patient who received antiretroviral therapy. The chain combines TRBV3-1 (or the pseudogene TRBV3-2) with TRBJ2-2; possibly TRBD1 or TRBD2 for D (5 bases each). The clonotype comes from an adult man with HIV who was CMV-seropositive. In DNA, the CDR3 is TGTGCCAGCAGCCCTCCGGTGGGGCAGGGAGCGACCGGGGAGCTGTTTTTT. Protein: CASSPPVGQGATGELFF.